This T cell receptor beta chain was identified in a study of cytomegalovirus exposure and HLA in healthy donors. Looked up from germline, CDR1 is SGHRS and CDR2 is YFSETQ. The trim removed 2 bases at V and 7 bases at J, leaving 3 bases unmatched. This CDR3 contains 15 residues. Primers for the PCR totalled 60 Vbeta and 13 Jbeta. This table comes from immunoSEQ multiplex PCR, and its TCRdb copy is limited to in-frame clones, with some not included. Of around 190,000 clones in the sample, roughly 10% were seen once. Sequencing input: PBMCs. The chain combines TRBV5-1 with TRBJ2-4; 13 positions match TRBD2. This TCR derives from a woman in her twenties or thirties in good health and CMV-seropositive. The CDR3 DNA follows: TGCGCCAGCAGCTTCTCGACTAGCGGGAGGAACATTCAGTACTTC. Translating it yields CASSFSTSGRNIQYF.